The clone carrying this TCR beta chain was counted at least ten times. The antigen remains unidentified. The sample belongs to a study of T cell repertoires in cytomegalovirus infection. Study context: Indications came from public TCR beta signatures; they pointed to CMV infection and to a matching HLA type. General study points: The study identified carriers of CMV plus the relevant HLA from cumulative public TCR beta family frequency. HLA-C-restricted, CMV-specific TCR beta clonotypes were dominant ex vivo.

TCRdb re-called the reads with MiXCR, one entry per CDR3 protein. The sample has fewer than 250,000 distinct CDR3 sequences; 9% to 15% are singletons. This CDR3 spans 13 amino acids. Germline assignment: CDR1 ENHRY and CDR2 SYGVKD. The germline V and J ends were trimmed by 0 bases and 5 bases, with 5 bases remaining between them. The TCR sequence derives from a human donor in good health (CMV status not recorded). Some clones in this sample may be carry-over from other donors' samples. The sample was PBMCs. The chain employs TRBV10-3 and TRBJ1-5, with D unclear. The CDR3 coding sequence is TGTGCCATCAGTGAGTCCGGCTATCAGCCCCAGCATTTT. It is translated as CAISESGYQPQHF.